The entry below gives a single T cell receptor (beta chain) sequence along with its context. The target antigen is unknown. This sample stems from a study of T cell responses to AZD1222 COVID-19 vaccine. Study-wide background: Investigators merged groups given second doses at roughly 4 or roughly 12 weeks.

Libraries were prepared by immunoSEQ multiplex PCR; TCRdb keeps only in-frame clonotypes and omits some of them. The sample has 55,000 to 65,000 clones, 85% seen once; the top ten hold approximately 18%. The study, taken as a whole, reports: An increase in Spike-specific TCR breadth and depth was observed after two AZD1222 doses. Repertoires were sampled only after the peak T cell response. Spike as a whole was targeted by vaccine-associated CD4 TCRs, dominant at 160-218 and 743-854.

The CDR3 totals 14 residues. The junction had 6 bases not matched to a gene; V was cut back by 4 bases and J by 7 bases. Germline-derived CDR1 and CDR2 are MNHNY and SVGAGI (reference sequence). This chain links TRBV6-6 with TRBJ1-5; TRBD1 aligns across 8 bases. This material consisted of peripheral blood, taken on day 0 of AZD1222 vaccination. This clonotype was sampled from an adult in good health. CDR3 region: CASSLQGVWQPQHF. The CDR3 region has the DNA TGTGCCAGCAGTTTACAGGGGGTTTGGCAGCCCCAGCATTTT.